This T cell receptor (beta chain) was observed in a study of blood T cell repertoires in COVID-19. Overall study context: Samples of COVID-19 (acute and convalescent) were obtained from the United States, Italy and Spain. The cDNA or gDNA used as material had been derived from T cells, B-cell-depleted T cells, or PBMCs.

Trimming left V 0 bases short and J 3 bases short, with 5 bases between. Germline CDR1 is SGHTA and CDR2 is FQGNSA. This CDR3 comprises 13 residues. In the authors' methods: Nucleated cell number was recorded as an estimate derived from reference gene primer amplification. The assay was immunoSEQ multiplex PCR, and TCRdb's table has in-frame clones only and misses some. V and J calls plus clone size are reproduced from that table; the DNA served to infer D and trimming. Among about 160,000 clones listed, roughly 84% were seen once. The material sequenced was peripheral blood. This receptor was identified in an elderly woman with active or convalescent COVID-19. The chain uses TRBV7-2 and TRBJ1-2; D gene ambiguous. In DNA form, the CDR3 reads TGTGCCAGCAGCTTAGCTCTAGACTATGGCTACACCTTC. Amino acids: CASSLALDYGYTF.